The clone carrying this T cell receptor beta chain was seen many times. Antigen: not known. The sample originates from a study of CD8 T cells in ankylosing spondylitis. Broader study findings: Disease-linked clones were CD8+ and relatively rare in peripheral blood. Prior work had noted some motif variants in reactive arthritis blood and synovial fluid. Seemingly distinctive of ankylosing spondylitis blood was a TCR beta motif formed by eight highly homologous variants. Reportedly, disease-linked clones are significantly enriched in ankylosing spondylitis patients' matched synovial fluid.

This CDR3 comprises 14 residues. V lost 7 bases to trimming and J lost 5 bases; unmatched junction nucleotides: 7. Looked up from germline, CDR1 is MNHNS and CDR2 is SASEGT. TCR beta libraries were made by quantitative 5'-RACE with molecular barcodes. MiXCR, applied by TCRdb to the 5' RACE reads, yields one record per CDR3 protein. The profile shows roughly 400,000 distinct CDR3 sequences, about 20% of them singletons. This chain uses TRBV6-1 with TRBJ1-5, with TRBD1 identical over 8 bases. This sequence originates from a male donor with ankylosing spondylitis. The material sequenced was blood, either unsorted or a sorted T cell fraction (not recorded which). CDR3 nucleotide sequence: TGTGCCAGCATCAGTACAGGGGGGTATCAGCCCCAGCATTTT. It translates to CASISTGGYQPQHF.